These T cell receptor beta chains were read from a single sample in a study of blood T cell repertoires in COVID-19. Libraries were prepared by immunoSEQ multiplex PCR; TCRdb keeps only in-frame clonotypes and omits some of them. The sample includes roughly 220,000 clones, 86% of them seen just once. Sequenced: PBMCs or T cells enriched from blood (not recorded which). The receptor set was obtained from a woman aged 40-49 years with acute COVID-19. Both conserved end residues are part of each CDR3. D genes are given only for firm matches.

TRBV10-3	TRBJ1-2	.	CAISESIFGTSAYGYTF
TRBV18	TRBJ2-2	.	CASSPQAAVNTGELFF
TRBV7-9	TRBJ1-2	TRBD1	CASSRTGQGASGSYTF
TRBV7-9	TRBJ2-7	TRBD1	CASSLASGTGSYEQYF
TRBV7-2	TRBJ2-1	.	CASSPRYEQFF
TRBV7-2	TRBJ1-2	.	CASSPPETDYGYTF
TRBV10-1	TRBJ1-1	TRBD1	CASREDRGNTEAFF
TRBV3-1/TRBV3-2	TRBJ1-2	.	CASSPYTSAAPRGYTF
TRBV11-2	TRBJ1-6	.	CASSLDPAESSYNSPLHF
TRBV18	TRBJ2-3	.	CASSPSTLTDTQYF
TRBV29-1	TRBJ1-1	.	CSVDRVATEAFF
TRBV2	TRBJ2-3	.	CASCPGDVWQYF
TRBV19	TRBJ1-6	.	CATSDRNSPLHF
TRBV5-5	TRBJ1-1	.	CASSLDPRAPEAFF
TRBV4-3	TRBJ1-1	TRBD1	CASSRAGQGVYDTEAFF
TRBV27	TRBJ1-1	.	CASSQLGRLNTEAFF
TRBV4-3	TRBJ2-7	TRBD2	CASSHQRGDSYEQYF
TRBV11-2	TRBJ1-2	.	CASSLGWSGYTF
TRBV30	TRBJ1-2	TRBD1	CAWSVGRGNYGYTF
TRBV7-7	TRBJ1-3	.	CASSLSSGNTIYF
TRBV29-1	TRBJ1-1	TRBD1	CSVATGVTEAFF
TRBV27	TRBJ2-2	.	CASSFLRTLANTGELFF
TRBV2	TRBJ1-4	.	CASSGQLNNEKLFF
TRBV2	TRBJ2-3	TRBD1	CASGSGQVLNTDTQYF
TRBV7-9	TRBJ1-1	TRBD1	CASSSLQGASTEAFF
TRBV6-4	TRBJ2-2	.	CASSESSTGELFF
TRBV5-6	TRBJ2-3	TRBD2	CASSLRVAGSSTDTQYF
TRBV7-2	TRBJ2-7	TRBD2	CASSPPGTSGSEQYF